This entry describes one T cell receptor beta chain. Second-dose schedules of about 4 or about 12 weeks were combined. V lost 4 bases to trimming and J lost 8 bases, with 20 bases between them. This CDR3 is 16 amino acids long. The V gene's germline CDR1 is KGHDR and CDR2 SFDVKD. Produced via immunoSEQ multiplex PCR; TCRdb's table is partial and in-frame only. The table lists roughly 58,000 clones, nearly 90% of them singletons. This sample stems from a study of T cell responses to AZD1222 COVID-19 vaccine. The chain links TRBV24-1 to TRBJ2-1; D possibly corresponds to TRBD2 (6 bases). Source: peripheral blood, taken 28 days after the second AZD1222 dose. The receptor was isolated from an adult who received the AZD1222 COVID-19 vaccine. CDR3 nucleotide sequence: TGTGCCACCAGTGAAACTGTACGGGGGTTTCGCGATGAGCAGTTCTTC. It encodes CATSETVRGFRDEQFF.